Presented here are 20 T cell receptor beta chains from one specimen sequenced in a study of blood T cell repertoires in COVID-19. Using immunoSEQ multiplex PCR, the repertoire was profiled, and TCRdb retains in-frame clones only, with some absent. The sample includes about 130,000 clones, about 83% of them seen just once. The specimen was peripheral blood. The receptors here all came from a human donor in a cohort sampled during active COVID-19.

V gene TRBV9 combines with J gene TRBJ2-5, with 12 positions matching TRBD2. CDR3 size: 16 residues. J lost 4 bases, V lost 0 bases, and 4 bases had no gene match. Germline V gene sequence: CDR1 SGDLS, CDR2 YYNGEE. CDR3 sequence: CASSVASGGAGETQYF. The CDR3 DNA is TGTGCCAGCAGCGTAGCTAGCGGGGGGGCAGGAGAGACCCAGTACTTC.

The rearrangement links TRBV18 to TRBJ2-1, with D perhaps TRBD1 (6 bases). The CDR3 runs 14 residues. CDR1 and CDR2 (germline): KGHSH, LQKENI. Trimming removed 6 bases at V and 5 bases at J, with 14 bases between. The CDR3 nucleotides are TGTGCCAGCTCCCCGAGAGGGGGTGACAATGAGCAGTTCTTC. Protein product: CASSPRGGDNEQFF.

This rearrangement joins TRBV3-1 (or the pseudogene TRBV3-2) to TRBJ2-3; D unresolved. CDR1 is LGHDT, CDR2 YNNKEL, per germline (reference sequence). V lost 5 bases, J lost 2 bases, and 11 bases lay in between. CDR3 length: 14 residues. CDR3 loop: CASSIGISTDTQYF. CDR3 DNA: TGTGCCAGCAGCATCGGTATTTCCACAGATACGCAGTATTTT.

This sequence joins TRBV19 and TRBJ1-5; unclear D gene. V lost 2 bases, J lost 4 bases, and 9 bases lay in between. The CDR3 totals 14 residues. Germline V gene lookup returns CDR1 LNHDA and CDR2 SQIVND (reference sequence). CDR3 sequence: CASSIHSTNQPQHF. CDR3 nucleotide sequence: TGTGCCAGTAGTATACACAGCACGAATCAGCCCCAGCATTTT.

V gene TRBV5-1 combines with J gene TRBJ2-6, with D perhaps matching TRBD1 (6 bases). V lost 4 bases and J lost 2, with 13 bases in between. Germline V gene lookup returns CDR1 SGHRS and CDR2 YFSETQ. The CDR3 runs to 16 residues. CDR3 protein: CASSPQTGTGANVLTF. DNA of the CDR3: TGCGCCAGCAGCCCGCAAACAGGGACTGGGGCCAACGTCCTGACTTTC.

About this clone itself: Different DNA sequences within this sample yield the same CDR3. The V gene is TRBV3-1 (or the pseudogene TRBV3-2), the J gene TRBJ1-5; the match to TRBD1 covers 8 bases. V lost 4 bases to trimming and J lost 4 bases; unmatched junction nucleotides: 6. Per the germline V gene, CDR1 is LGHDT and CDR2 is YNNKEL (reference sequence). The CDR3 consists of 15 residues. The CDR3 protein is CASSLGRGQNQPQHF. CDR3 in DNA: TGTGCCAGCAGCCTAGGCAGGGGGCAAAATCAGCCCCAGCATTTT.

In nucleotides, the CDR3 is TGTGCCAGCTCCCGGGACAACTACGAGCAGTACTTC. It is translated as CASSRDNYEQYF. The V call is TRBV19, the J call TRBJ2-7; a possible D gene is TRBD1 (6 bases). The CDR3 length is 12 residues. Trimming took off 9 bases at V and 3 bases at J, with 12 bases between the two ends. Germline-derived CDR1 and CDR2 are LNHDA and SQIVND (reference sequence).

This chain joins TRBV3-1 (or the pseudogene TRBV3-2) and TRBJ1-5; 8 bases map to TRBD1. Germline values: CDR1 LGHDT, CDR2 YNNKEL (reference sequence). CDR3 size: 14 residues. Trimming took 3 bases from V and 7 from J; bases not matched to a gene: 5. The DNA for the CDR3 is TGTGCCAGCAGCCAGACAGGGGAATCCCAGCCCCAGCATTTT. Translation gives CASSQTGESQPQHF.

The rearrangement uses TRBV6-5 and TRBJ2-2, with 9 nucleotides matching TRBD1. The CDR3 sequence is 14 residues long. Germline V gene lookup returns CDR1 MNHEY and CDR2 SVGAGI. V lost 7 bases and J lost 6; bases outside the gene matches: 6. The CDR3 coding sequence is TGTGCCAGCAAGACAGGGGGGAGGTCCGGGGAGCTGTTTTTT. Its protein is CASKTGGRSGELFF.

This chain connects TRBV11-2 to TRBJ2-3, with TRBD1 identical over 7 bases. In germline, CDR1 is SGHAT, CDR2 FQNNGV. J was trimmed by 6 bases and V by 1 base; bases with no gene match: 10. The CDR3 is 16 residues long. CDR3 DNA: TGTGCCAGCAGCTTAGGTACAGGGGCCGGAGGTGATACGCAGTATTTT. This codes for CASSLGTGAGGDTQYF.

The chain carries TRBV4-2 and TRBJ1-3; TRBD1 aligns across 8 bases. Germline V gene sequence: CDR1 LGHNA, CDR2 YNFKEQ. The CDR3 is 16 amino acids. Losses at the gene ends were 0 bases for V and 0 bases for J; bases not matched to a gene: 1. The CDR3 region has the DNA TGTGCCAGCAGCCAAGATACAGGGGGCTCTGGAAACACCATATATTTT. Protein sequence: CASSQDTGGSGNTIYF.

J is TRBJ1-4 and V is TRBV11-2; weak D call: TRBD1 (6 bases). Trimming cost V 0 bases and J 2 bases, with 13 bases left between them. Looked up from germline, CDR1 is SGHAT and CDR2 is FQNNGV. CDR3 length equals 17 residues. CDR3 sequence reads: CASSLDRNRGTNEKLFF. The CDR3, as DNA: TGTGCCAGCAGCTTAGATCGGAATAGGGGGACTAATGAAAAACTGTTTTTT.

The J gene is TRBJ2-7, the V gene TRBV11-1; D call uncertain. The V gene's germline CDR1 is SGHAT and CDR2 FQDESV (reference sequence). This CDR3 is 15 amino acids long. With 1 base removed from V and 5 bases from J, the gap between germline ends came to 15 bases. The CDR3 spells CASSLVAGPIDEQYF. CDR3 nucleotides: TGTGCCAGCAGCTTAGTGGCAGGCCCAATAGACGAGCAGTACTTC.

This clone was counted a few times. The V and J genes are TRBV7-9 and TRBJ1-2; TRBD1 is a possible D gene (5 bases). Germline V gene data show CDR1 as SEHNR and CDR2 as FQNEAQ (reference sequence). CDR3 size: 12 residues. Trimming shortened V by 2 bases and J by 7 bases, and 8 bases separated the two germline ends. CDR3 protein: CASSLQGFGYTF. The CDR3 coding sequence is TGTGCCAGCAGCTTACAGGGATTTGGCTACACCTTC.

The chain links TRBV5-1 to TRBJ2-3; tentatively, D is TRBD2 (6 bases). CDR1 is SGHRS and CDR2 is YFSETQ in the germline V gene. Trimming shortened V by 0 bases and J by 2 bases, and 10 bases separated the two germline ends. This CDR3 contains 15 residues. The CDR3 sequence: CASSLVPGATDTQYF. CDR3 coding DNA: TGCGCCAGCAGCTTGGTTCCGGGAGCCACAGATACGCAGTATTTT.

In DNA form, the CDR3 reads TGTGCCAGCAGCTTGGATGGCGGGGGGCGCTTGTCCGGCTACACCTTC. This gives the protein CASSLDGGGRLSGYTF. J is TRBJ1-2 and V is TRBV5-4; a weak D match, TRBD1 (6 bases). V lost 0 bases to trimming and J lost 8 bases, with 20 bases between them. The CDR3 is 16 amino acids. Germline assignment: CDR1 SGHNT and CDR2 YYREEE (reference sequence).

In this sample, this clone turned up a few times. This chain uses TRBV5-1 with TRBJ1-1; no definite D call. V shed 1 base and J shed 6 bases, with 10 bases lying between them. The CDR3 length is 13 residues. Germline-derived CDR1 and CDR2 are SGHRS and YFSETQ. CDR3 coding DNA: TGCGCCAGCAGCTTGTCTCTACGCGCTGAAGCTTTCTTT. Translation gives CASSLSLRAEAFF.

The V and J genes are TRBV9 and TRBJ2-1; a weak D match, TRBD1 (6 bases). The CDR3 is 15 residues long. V lost 3 bases and J 8 bases, leaving 18 bases between the germline ends. Germline CDR1 and CDR2: SGDLS and YYNGEE. The CDR3, as DNA: TGTGCCAGCAGCGGACAGGTAAGATCGGTAGATGAGCAGTTCTTC. Translated, it gives CASSGQVRSVDEQFF.

Here the CDR3 reads CASSGQGYSNQPQHF. The DNA of the CDR3 is TGTGCCAGCAGTGGCCAGGGTTATAGCAATCAGCCCCAGCATTTT. This sequence joins TRBV2 and TRBJ1-5; TRBD1 might be the D (5 bases). Germline V gene lookup returns CDR1 SNHLY and CDR2 FYNNEI. The CDR3 extends over 15 amino acids. The ends were cut back, 4 bases at V and 0 bases at J, with 10 bases in the middle.

This chain uses TRBV13 with TRBJ2-7, with TRBD2 matching 11 bases. The CDR3 contains 18 residues. V gave up 1 base and J gave up 0 bases; unmatched junction bases: 8. CDR1 is PRHDT, CDR2 FYEKMQ, per germline (reference sequence). The CDR3 here is CASSLVSSGGPDSYEQYF. CDR3 nucleotide sequence: TGTGCCAGCAGCTTAGTTTCTAGCGGGGGGCCTGACTCCTACGAGCAGTACTTC.